These T cell receptor beta chains were read from a single sample in a study of blood T cell repertoires in COVID-19. TCRdb's copy holds only in-frame clones and misses some; the assay was immunoSEQ multiplex PCR. The data show around 150,000 clones, approximately 95% seen once. The sample consisted of peripheral blood. The receptor source for this set is a woman in her fifties or sixties with acute or convalescent COVID-19. The conserved cysteine and the conserved F or W are not part of the CDR3 here. D genes are given only for firm matches.

j_call: TRBJ2-7
v_call: TRBV2
d_call: TRBD2
cdr3_aa: ASRGLAGTYEQY

j_call: TRBJ2-7
v_call: TRBV5-1
d_call: .
cdr3_aa: ASSHSGSTTEQY

j_call: TRBJ1-2
v_call: TRBV3-1/TRBV3-2
d_call: TRBD1
cdr3_aa: ASSRQGGGYT

j_call: TRBJ1-5
v_call: TRBV30
d_call: TRBD1
cdr3_aa: AWSVPGTGGNQPQH

j_call: TRBJ1-3
v_call: TRBV28
d_call: .
cdr3_aa: ASSAYRDKGNTIY

j_call: TRBJ2-7
v_call: TRBV10-3
d_call: TRBD1
cdr3_aa: AMRDRVEGEQY

j_call: TRBJ1-1
v_call: TRBV10-2
d_call: TRBD1
cdr3_aa: ASSEPPLGGPEAF

j_call: TRBJ1-6
v_call: TRBV5-8
d_call: .
cdr3_aa: ASSLSGVNSPLH

j_call: TRBJ2-7
v_call: TRBV10-1
d_call: .
cdr3_aa: ASSESDEQY

j_call: TRBJ2-5
v_call: TRBV10-3
d_call: TRBD2
cdr3_aa: ATGGSRAQY

j_call: TRBJ1-1
v_call: TRBV19
d_call: TRBD1
cdr3_aa: ASRKTGNLNTEAF

j_call: TRBJ1-2
v_call: TRBV29-1
d_call: .
cdr3_aa: SAPLGGVYGYT

j_call: TRBJ1-2
v_call: TRBV3-1/TRBV3-2
d_call: .
cdr3_aa: ASSQGPGLLGSGYT

j_call: TRBJ1-1
v_call: TRBV6-5
d_call: .
cdr3_aa: ASSYSEGSTEAF

j_call: TRBJ1-1
v_call: TRBV14
d_call: .
cdr3_aa: ASSLNTGWAFTEAF

j_call: TRBJ2-7
v_call: TRBV4-1
d_call: .
cdr3_aa: ASSPIGQSYEQY

j_call: TRBJ1-5
v_call: TRBV28
d_call: TRBD1
cdr3_aa: ASSPTQNNRGGNQPQH

j_call: TRBJ2-2
v_call: TRBV3-1/TRBV3-2
d_call: .
cdr3_aa: ASSQGPGRGASGELF

j_call: TRBJ2-7
v_call: TRBV7-2
d_call: TRBD2
cdr3_aa: ASSLGLAGGPAGKQY

j_call: TRBJ2-2
v_call: TRBV2
d_call: TRBD1
cdr3_aa: ATSGTANTGELF

j_call: TRBJ2-3
v_call: TRBV7-9
d_call: .
cdr3_aa: ASSLYPVSDTQY

j_call: TRBJ1-1
v_call: TRBV10-3
d_call: TRBD1
cdr3_aa: AISGQGTEAF

j_call: TRBJ1-5
v_call: TRBV25-1
d_call: .
cdr3_aa: ASSGRGNQPQH

j_call: TRBJ1-4
v_call: TRBV3-1/TRBV3-2
d_call: .
cdr3_aa: ASSPQETPEKLF

j_call: TRBJ2-3
v_call: TRBV5-1
d_call: TRBD2
cdr3_aa: ASSLAPAGDTDTQY

j_call: TRBJ1-2
v_call: TRBV19
d_call: .
cdr3_aa: ASRLQGRYGYT

j_call: TRBJ2-2
v_call: TRBV11-3
d_call: TRBD1
cdr3_aa: ASSYRQGPSTGELF

j_call: TRBJ1-1
v_call: TRBV5-1
d_call: .
cdr3_aa: ASSLAPLNTEAF

j_call: TRBJ1-5
v_call: TRBV28
d_call: TRBD1
cdr3_aa: ASSPHSGQGARPQH

j_call: TRBJ2-7
v_call: TRBV7-2
d_call: TRBD1
cdr3_aa: ASRKQGYEQY

j_call: TRBJ1-3
v_call: TRBV3-1/TRBV3-2
d_call: .
cdr3_aa: ASSHPDRSSGNTIY

j_call: TRBJ2-2
v_call: TRBV7-7
d_call: .
cdr3_aa: ASSWEAAGTGELF

j_call: TRBJ1-1
v_call: TRBV19
d_call: TRBD1
cdr3_aa: ASSTDRDAEAF

j_call: TRBJ2-1
v_call: TRBV5-1
d_call: TRBD2
cdr3_aa: ASTYDGGGNEQF

j_call: TRBJ2-3
v_call: TRBV3-1/TRBV3-2
d_call: TRBD2
cdr3_aa: ASSSSGSGTDTQY

j_call: TRBJ2-7
v_call: TRBV19
d_call: TRBD1
cdr3_aa: ASTQGAGEQY

j_call: TRBJ2-7
v_call: TRBV2
d_call: TRBD1
cdr3_aa: ASSVRGQGSYEQY

j_call: TRBJ2-2
v_call: TRBV10-3
d_call: .
cdr3_aa: AIMLVNTGELF

j_call: TRBJ1-2
v_call: TRBV5-1
d_call: .
cdr3_aa: ASSLTGGLNYGYT

j_call: TRBJ1-4
v_call: TRBV10-3
d_call: TRBD1
cdr3_aa: ATGQGWREKLF

j_call: TRBJ1-1
v_call: TRBV30
d_call: TRBD1
cdr3_aa: AWSDQGARNTEAF

j_call: TRBJ2-3
v_call: TRBV9
d_call: .
cdr3_aa: ASSVVVADTQY

j_call: TRBJ1-5
v_call: TRBV18
d_call: TRBD1
cdr3_aa: ASSPGTGDRNQPQH

j_call: TRBJ1-5
v_call: TRBV28
d_call: TRBD1
cdr3_aa: ASSLQGARSNQPQH

j_call: TRBJ1-3
v_call: TRBV2
d_call: .
cdr3_aa: ASSEPGNAGNTIY

j_call: TRBJ2-7
v_call: TRBV12-3/TRBV12-4
d_call: .
cdr3_aa: ASRKQGYEQY